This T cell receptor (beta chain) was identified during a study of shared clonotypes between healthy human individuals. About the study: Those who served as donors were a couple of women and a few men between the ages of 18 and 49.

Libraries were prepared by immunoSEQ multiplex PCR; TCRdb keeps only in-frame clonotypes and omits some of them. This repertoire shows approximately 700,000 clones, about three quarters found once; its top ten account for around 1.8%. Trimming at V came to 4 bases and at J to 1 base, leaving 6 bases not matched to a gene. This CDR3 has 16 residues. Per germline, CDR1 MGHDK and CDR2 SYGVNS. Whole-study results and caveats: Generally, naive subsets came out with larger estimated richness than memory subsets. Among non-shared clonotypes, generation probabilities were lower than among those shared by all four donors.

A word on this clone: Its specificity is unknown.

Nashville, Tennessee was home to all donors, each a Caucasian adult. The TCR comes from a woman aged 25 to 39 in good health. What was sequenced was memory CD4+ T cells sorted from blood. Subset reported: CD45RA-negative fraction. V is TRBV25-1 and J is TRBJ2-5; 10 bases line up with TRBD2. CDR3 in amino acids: CASSVRASGGQETQYF. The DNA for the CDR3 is TGTGCCAGCAGTGTAAGGGCTAGCGGGGGCCAAGAGACCCAGTACTTC.